These 18 T cell receptor beta chains were all obtained from the same sample, sequenced in a study of Graves' ophthalmopathy and Graves' hyperthyroidism. Amplification targeted the TCR beta CDR3 regions, with RNA transcripts as the source material. HTBI primers primed a first-round RT-PCR, and a second-round multiplex PCR followed. TCRdb reprocessed the multiplex PCR reads via MiXCR and lists one record per CDR3 protein. Of 350,000 to 400,000 distinct CDR3 sequences listed, approximately 20% were seen once; the top ten hold roughly 1.4%. Sequencing was performed on peripheral blood. Receptor source: a woman younger than 30 with Graves' ophthalmopathy.

This clonotype has ten or more counts. The genes are TRBV12-3 or TRBV12-4 and TRBJ2-7, with TRBD1 matching over 7 bases. The CDR3 consists of 14 residues. The V gene end was trimmed by 5 bases and the J gene end by 3 bases; junction bases not matched to a gene: 7. This chain's CDR3 is CASSPGTVVYEQYF. The CDR3, as DNA: TGTGCCAGCAGTCCCGGGACAGTCGTCTACGAGCAGTACTTC.

The chain couples TRBV12-3 or TRBV12-4 to TRBJ1-1; possible D gene TRBD1, 6 bases. The CDR3 is 15 residues long. Trimming shortened V by 2 bases and J by 5 bases, and 15 bases separated the two germline ends. The CDR3 spells CASSLSIWGRTEAFF. As DNA, the CDR3 is TGTGCCAGCAGTTTATCAATCTGGGGGCGGACTGAAGCTTTCTTT.

This clonotype was observed many times. This sequence joins TRBV29-1 and TRBJ2-5, with D hard to call. There are 13 residues in the CDR3. The V gene lost 7 bases and the J gene lost 5 bases, with 17 bases spanning the gap. Germline lookup yields CDR1 SQVTM and CDR2 ANQGSEA. The CDR3 loop is CSAPLGLPETQYF. DNA for the CDR3: TGCAGCGCCCCCCTGGGCCTACCCGAGACCCAGTACTTC.

This sequence joins TRBV4-1 and TRBJ2-7, with a possible D match to TRBD2 (5 bases). The germline CDR1 and CDR2 sequences are MGHRA and YSYEKL. This CDR3 is 14 amino acids long. Trimming cost V 8 bases and J 1 base, with 15 bases left between them. CDR3: CASGKPGFSYEQYF. Written as DNA, the CDR3 is TGCGCCAGCGGGAAGCCGGGATTTTCCTACGAGCAGTACTTC.

Many counts were recorded for this clonotype. The CDR3 DNA reads TGTGCCAGCAGTTACTTTGGTGGTGGGGAAGGAGAGGATGGCTACACCTTC. Encoded protein: CASSYFGGGEGEDGYTF. This chain links TRBV6-5 with TRBJ1-2; D is undetermined. CDR1 and CDR2 (germline): MNHEY, SVGAGI. Trimming stripped 1 base from V and 6 bases from J, with 21 bases between. The CDR3 length is 17 residues.

This clonotype was seen at least ten times. V and J are TRBV12-3 or TRBV12-4 and TRBJ2-7; 7 bases align to TRBD2. This CDR3 comprises 16 residues. The junction had 10 bases not matched to a gene; V was cut back by 5 bases and J by 0 bases. The CDR3 DNA follows: TGTGCCAGCAGTCTAATGAGCGGGACGAGCTCCTACGAGCAGTACTTC. This sequence encodes CASSLMSGTSSYEQYF.

This clonotype was seen at least ten times. The chain couples TRBV6-1 to TRBJ2-1; a possible D gene is TRBD2 (6 bases). The germline gives CDR1 MNHNS, CDR2 SASEGT. The CDR3 contains 12 residues. CDR3 loop: CAGGTGYNEQFF. The CDR3 nucleotides read TGTGCGGGCGGGACTGGATACAATGAGCAGTTCTTC.

This clonotype was seen a few times. This chain uses TRBV3-1 with TRBJ2-4; D might be TRBD1 or TRBD2, each matching 5 bases. Germline lookup yields CDR1 LGHDT and CDR2 YNNKEL (reference sequence). This CDR3 comprises 17 residues. The V end was cut by 1 base, the J end by 0 bases, with 13 bases between. CDR3 in amino acids: CASSQVGTELAKNIQYF. The CDR3 DNA follows: TGTGCCAGCAGCCAAGTGGGGACGGAGCTAGCCAAAAACATTCAGTACTTC.

This clonotype was detected many times. The V call is TRBV20-1, the J call TRBJ1-1; 10 bases map to TRBD1. V lost 5 bases to trimming and J lost 9 bases; unmatched junction nucleotides: 9. Germline V gene lookup returns CDR1 DFQATT and CDR2 SNEGSKA (reference sequence). The CDR3 covers 13 residues. This chain's CDR3 is CSAFLRDRGQAFF. Written as DNA, the CDR3 is TGCAGTGCTTTTCTCCGGGACAGGGGCCAAGCTTTCTTT.

This clonotype was detected many times. The chain couples TRBV24-1 to TRBJ2-2; no definite D call. This CDR3 is built from 13 residues. The ends were cut back, 4 bases at V and 6 bases at J, with 8 bases in the middle. Per germline, CDR1 KGHDR and CDR2 SFDVKD. The CDR3 DNA sequence: TGTGCCACCAGTGACGAGGATGCCGGGGAGCTGTTTTTT. This codes for CATSDEDAGELFF.

This clonotype came up many times. The V call is TRBV10-3, the J call TRBJ2-7; D gene ambiguous. The V end lost 8 bases, the J end lost 1 base, and 12 bases lay between the germline ends. From germline, CDR1 is ENHRY and CDR2 SYGVKD. The CDR3 has 13 amino acids. The CDR3 region has the DNA TGTGCCATCGGAAGGCCCCCTTCCTACGAGCAGTACTTC. Translation gives CAIGRPPSYEQYF.

In this sample, this clonotype turned up many times. The chain carries TRBV6-2 or TRBV6-3 and TRBJ1-1; D is undetermined. CDR3 size: 14 residues. Deletions cut 6 bases from V and 6 bases from J, with 17 bases between. Germline V gene lookup returns CDR1 MNHEY and CDR2 SVGEGT. The CDR3 bases are TGTGCCAGCAGAGCCGACCTACAGTTCCCTGAAGCTTTCTTT. Encoded protein: CASRADLQFPEAFF.

V is TRBV6-4 and J is TRBJ2-5, with D possibly matching TRBD2 (5 bases). CDR3 length equals 16 residues. Deletions cut 3 bases from V and 2 bases from J, with 16 bases between. Germline V gives CDR1 MRHNA, CDR2 SNTAGT. The CDR3 loop reads CASSESSGGGQETQYF. CDR3 DNA sequence: TGTGCCAGCAGTGAGTCCAGCGGAGGTGGGCAAGAGACCCAGTACTTC.

This clonotype was detected ten times or more. The rearrangement joins TRBV28 to TRBJ1-2; unclear D gene. The germline V gene encodes CDR1 MDHEN and CDR2 SYDVKM. CDR3 length: 13 amino acids. V lost 7 bases and J lost 6, with 15 bases in between. The CDR3 reads CASTSGNSDGYTF. Written as DNA, the CDR3 is TGTGCCAGCACCTCGGGGAACAGCGATGGCTACACCTTC.

This clonotype was detected ten times or more. The rearrangement links TRBV4-1 to TRBJ2-6, with D maybe TRBD2 (6 bases). The CDR3 is made up of 15 amino acids. The germline gives CDR1 MGHRA, CDR2 YSYEKL. V was cut by 3 bases and J by 4 bases, with 10 bases left in between. The CDR3 sequence is CASSQGGAGANVLTF. CDR3 in DNA: TGCGCCAGCAGCCAGGGGGGAGCCGGGGCCAACGTCCTGACTTTC.

The chain has TRBV6-2 or TRBV6-3 and TRBJ2-7; D not certain. V was trimmed by 0 bases and J by 2 bases, leaving 8 bases between them. Per the germline V gene, CDR1 is MNHEY and CDR2 is SVGEGT. The CDR3 runs to 14 residues. CDR3: CASSYSFTTYEQYF. Here the CDR3 DNA reads TGTGCCAGCAGTTACTCGTTTACCACCTACGAGCAGTACTTC.

This clonotype has just one count. This rearrangement joins TRBV6-1 to TRBJ2-7, with 10 bases lining up with TRBD2. Trimming cost V 6 bases and J 7 bases; bases outside gene matches: 9. Germline loops: CDR1 MNHNS, CDR2 SASEGT. CDR3 size: 14 residues. CDR3 sequence reads: CASRLAGVPEEQYF. The CDR3 DNA reads as TGTGCCAGCAGGCTAGCGGGGGTCCCGGAGGAGCAGTACTTC.

This clonotype was seen a few times. The V and J genes are TRBV18 and TRBJ1-1; 7 bases are shared with TRBD1. This CDR3 has 13 residues. With V trimmed by 5 bases and J by 4 bases, 4 bases remained unmatched. CDR1 is KGHSH and CDR2 is LQKENI in the germline V gene. The CDR3 nucleotides are TGTGCCAGCTCAAAGGGACAGATCACTGAAGCTTTCTTT. Amino acid sequence: CASSKGQITEAFF.